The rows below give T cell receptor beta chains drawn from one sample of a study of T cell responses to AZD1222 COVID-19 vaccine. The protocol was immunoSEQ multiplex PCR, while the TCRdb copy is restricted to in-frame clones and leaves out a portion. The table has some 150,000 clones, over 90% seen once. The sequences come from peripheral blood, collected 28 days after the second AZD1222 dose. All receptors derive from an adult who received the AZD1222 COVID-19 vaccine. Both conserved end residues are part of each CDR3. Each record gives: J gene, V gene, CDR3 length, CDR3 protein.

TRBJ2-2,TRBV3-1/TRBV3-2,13,CASRQGWTGELFF
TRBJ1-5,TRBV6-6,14,CASRMTGGVQPQHF
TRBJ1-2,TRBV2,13,CANLGGFDYGYTF
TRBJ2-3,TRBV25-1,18,CASSDPSAGDRSTDTQYF
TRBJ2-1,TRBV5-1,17,CASSSLEGYKQGNEQFF
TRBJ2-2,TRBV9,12,CASSVELGELFF
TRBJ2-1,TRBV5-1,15,CASSLFTGAVDEQFF
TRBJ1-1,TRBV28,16,CASRPLGGAMNTEAFF
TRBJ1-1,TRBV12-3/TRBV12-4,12,CASTPGGTEAFF
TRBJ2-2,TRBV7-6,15,CASSPTLSNTGELFF
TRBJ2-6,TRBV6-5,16,CASSYSRSSGANVLTF
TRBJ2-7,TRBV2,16,CASSEELGGGPYEQYF
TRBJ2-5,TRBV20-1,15,CSASGLAGEEETQYF
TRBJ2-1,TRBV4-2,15,CASSQAAGGLDEQFF
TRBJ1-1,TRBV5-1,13,CASSRDSNTEAFF
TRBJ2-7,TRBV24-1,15,CATSVELIDSYEQYF
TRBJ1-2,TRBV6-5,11,CASRRLGGYTF
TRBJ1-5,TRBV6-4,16,CASRTRGGLPNQPQHF
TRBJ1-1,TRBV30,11,CAWSVRLEAFF
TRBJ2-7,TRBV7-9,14,CASSIQGGSYEQYF
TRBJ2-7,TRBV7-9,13,CASSRTGAYEQYF
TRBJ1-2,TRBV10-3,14,CAISDPNTNYGYTF
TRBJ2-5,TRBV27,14,CASSLKTPKETQYF
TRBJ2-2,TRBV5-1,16,CASSLVGLAGTGELFF
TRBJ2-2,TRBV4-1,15,CASSPEEGDTGELFF
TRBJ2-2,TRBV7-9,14,CAARSGWDTGELFF
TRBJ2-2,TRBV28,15,CASSFRGRGTGELFF
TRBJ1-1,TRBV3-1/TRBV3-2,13,CASSQQWNTEAFF